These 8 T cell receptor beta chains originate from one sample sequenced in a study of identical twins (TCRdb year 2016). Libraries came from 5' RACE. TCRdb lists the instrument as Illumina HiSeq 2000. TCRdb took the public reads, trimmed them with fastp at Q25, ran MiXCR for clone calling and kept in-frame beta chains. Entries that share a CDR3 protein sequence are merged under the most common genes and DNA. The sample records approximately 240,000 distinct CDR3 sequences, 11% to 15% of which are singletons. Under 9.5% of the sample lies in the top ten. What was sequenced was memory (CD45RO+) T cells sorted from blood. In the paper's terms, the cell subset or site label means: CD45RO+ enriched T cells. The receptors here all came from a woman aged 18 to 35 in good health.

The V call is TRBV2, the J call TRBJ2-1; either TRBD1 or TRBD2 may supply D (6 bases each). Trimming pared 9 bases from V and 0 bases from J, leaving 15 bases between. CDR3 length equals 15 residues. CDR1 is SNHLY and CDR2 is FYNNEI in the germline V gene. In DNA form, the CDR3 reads TGTGCCAGGACTGGAGGGGGTAGCTCCTACAATGAGCAGTTCTTC. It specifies CARTGGGSSYNEQFF.

CDR3 loop: CASSILGGKETQYF. The CDR3 DNA follows: TGTGCCAGCAGTATCCTCGGGGGCAAGGAGACCCAGTACTTC. The chain uses TRBV6-5 and TRBJ2-5; either TRBD1 or TRBD2 may supply D (6 bases each). Trimming left V 5 bases short and J 5 bases short, with 15 bases between. There are 14 residues in the CDR3. CDR1 MNHEY and CDR2 SVGAGI come from the germline V gene.

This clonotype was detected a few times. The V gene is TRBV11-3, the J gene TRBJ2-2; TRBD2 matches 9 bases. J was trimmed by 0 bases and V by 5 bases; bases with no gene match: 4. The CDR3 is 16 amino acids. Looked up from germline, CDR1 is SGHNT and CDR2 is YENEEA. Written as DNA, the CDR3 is TGTGCCAGCAGCCGACTAGCGGACGCGAACACCGGGGAGCTGTTTTTT. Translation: CASSRLADANTGELFF. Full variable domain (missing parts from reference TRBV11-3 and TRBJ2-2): EAGVVQSPRYKIIEKKQPVAFWCNPISGHNTLYWYLQNLGQGPELLIRYENEEAVDDSQLPKDRFSAERLKGVDSTLKIQPAELGDSAVYLCASSRLADANTGELFFGEGSRLTVL.

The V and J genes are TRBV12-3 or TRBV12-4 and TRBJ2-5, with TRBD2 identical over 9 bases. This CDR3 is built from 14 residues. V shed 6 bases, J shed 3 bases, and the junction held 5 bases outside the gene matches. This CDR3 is CASSQSGGKETQYF. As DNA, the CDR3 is TGTGCCAGCAGCCAGAGCGGGGGGAAAGAGACCCAGTACTTC.

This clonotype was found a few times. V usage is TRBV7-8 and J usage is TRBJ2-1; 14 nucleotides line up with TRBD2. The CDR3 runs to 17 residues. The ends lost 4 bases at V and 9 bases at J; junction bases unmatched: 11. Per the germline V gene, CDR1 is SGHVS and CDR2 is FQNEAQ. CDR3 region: CASSSRLAGGPVGEQFF. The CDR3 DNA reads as TGTGCCAGCAGCTCCAGACTAGCGGGAGGGCCTGTTGGTGAGCAGTTCTTC.

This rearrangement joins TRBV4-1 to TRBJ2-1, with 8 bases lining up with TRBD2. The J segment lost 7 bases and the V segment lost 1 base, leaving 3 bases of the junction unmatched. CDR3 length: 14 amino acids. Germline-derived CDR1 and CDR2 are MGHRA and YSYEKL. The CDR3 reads CASSQGASGNEQFF. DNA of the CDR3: TGCGCCAGCAGCCAAGGGGCTAGCGGGAATGAGCAGTTCTTC.

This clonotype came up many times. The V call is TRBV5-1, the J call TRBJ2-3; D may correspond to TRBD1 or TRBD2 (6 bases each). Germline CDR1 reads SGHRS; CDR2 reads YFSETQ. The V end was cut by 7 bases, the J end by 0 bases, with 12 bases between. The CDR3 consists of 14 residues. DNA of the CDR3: TGCGCCAGCCAGAGAGGGGGGAGCACAGATACGCAGTATTTT. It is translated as CASQRGGSTDTQYF.

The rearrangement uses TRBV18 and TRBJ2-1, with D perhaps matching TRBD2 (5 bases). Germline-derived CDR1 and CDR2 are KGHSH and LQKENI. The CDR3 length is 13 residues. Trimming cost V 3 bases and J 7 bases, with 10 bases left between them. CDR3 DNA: TGTGCCAGCTCACCGACCCCGGGGAATGAGCAGTTCTTC. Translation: CASSPTPGNEQFF.